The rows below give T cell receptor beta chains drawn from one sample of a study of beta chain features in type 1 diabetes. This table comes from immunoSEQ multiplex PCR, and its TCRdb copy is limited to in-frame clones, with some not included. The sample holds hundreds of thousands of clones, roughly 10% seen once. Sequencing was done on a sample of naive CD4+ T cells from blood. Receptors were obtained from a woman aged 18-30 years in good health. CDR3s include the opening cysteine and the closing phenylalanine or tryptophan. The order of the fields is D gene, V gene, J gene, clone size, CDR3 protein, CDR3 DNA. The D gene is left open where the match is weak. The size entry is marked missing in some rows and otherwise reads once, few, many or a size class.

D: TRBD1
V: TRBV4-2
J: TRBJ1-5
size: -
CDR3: CASSQDDRGSNQPQHF
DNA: TGTGCCAGCAGCCAAGATGACAGGGGCAGCAATCAGCCCCAGCATTTT

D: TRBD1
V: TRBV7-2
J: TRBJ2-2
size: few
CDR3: CASRTGTGWTGELFF
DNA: TGTGCCAGCAGAACCGGGACAGGGTGGACCGGGGAGCTGTTTTTT

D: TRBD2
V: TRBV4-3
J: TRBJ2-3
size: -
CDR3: CASSQAWFGTSVNTQYF
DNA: TGCGCCAGCAGCCAAGCGTGGTTTGGGACTAGCGTGAATACGCAGTATTTT

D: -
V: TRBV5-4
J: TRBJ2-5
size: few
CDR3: CASSPARSETQYF
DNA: TGTGCCAGCAGCCCCGCTAGGTCTGAGACCCAGTACTTC

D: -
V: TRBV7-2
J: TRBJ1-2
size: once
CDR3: CASSFQGAINYGYTF
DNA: TGTGCCAGCAGCTTCCAGGGAGCCATAAACTATGGCTACACCTTC

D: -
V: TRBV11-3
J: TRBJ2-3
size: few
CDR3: CASSLGVDGTDTQYF
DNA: TGTGCCAGCAGCTTAGGGGTGGACGGCACAGATACGCAGTATTTT

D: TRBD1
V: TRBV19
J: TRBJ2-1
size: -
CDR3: CATRDRGHGNEQFF
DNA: TGTGCCACCCGGGACAGGGGGCACGGCAATGAGCAGTTCTTC

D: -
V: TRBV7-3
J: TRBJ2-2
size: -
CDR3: CASRAGYTGELFF
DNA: TGTGCCAGCCGGGCAGGTTACACCGGGGAGCTGTTTTTT

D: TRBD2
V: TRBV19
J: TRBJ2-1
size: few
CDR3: CASSMVGGAREQFF
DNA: TGTGCCAGTAGTATGGTGGGAGGGGCTAGGGAGCAGTTCTTC

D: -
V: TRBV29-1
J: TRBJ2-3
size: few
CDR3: CSAERGPVGTDTQYF
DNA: TGCAGCGCTGAAAGGGGCCCTGTGGGCACAGATACGCAGTATTTT

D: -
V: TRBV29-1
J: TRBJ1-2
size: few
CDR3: CSVVQGLLTANYGYTF
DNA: TGCAGCGTTGTACAGGGCCTTTTAACGGCTAACTATGGCTACACCTTC

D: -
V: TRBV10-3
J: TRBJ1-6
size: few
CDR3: CAISESWYRNNSPLHF
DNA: TGTGCCATCAGTGAGTCTTGGTACAGGAACAATTCACCCCTCCACTTT

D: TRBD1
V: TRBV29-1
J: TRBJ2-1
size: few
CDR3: CSVGRTGDNEQFF
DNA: TGCAGCGTTGGACGGACAGGGGACAATGAGCAGTTCTTC

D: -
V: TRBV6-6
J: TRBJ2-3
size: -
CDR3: CAILSHVLSTDTQYF
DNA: TGTGCCATCCTATCTCACGTCCTTAGCACAGATACGCAGTATTTT

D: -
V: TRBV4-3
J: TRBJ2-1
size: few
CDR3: CASSQENGSEQFF
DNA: TGCGCCAGCAGCCAAGAGAACGGGAGTGAGCAGTTCTTC

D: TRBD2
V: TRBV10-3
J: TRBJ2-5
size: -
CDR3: CAIKTSGGQETQYF
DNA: TGTGCCATCAAGACTAGCGGGGGCCAAGAGACCCAGTACTTC

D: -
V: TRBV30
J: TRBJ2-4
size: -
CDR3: CAWRKAEKRDIQYF
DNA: TGTGCCTGGAGGAAGGCCGAGAAGAGGGACATTCAGTACTTC

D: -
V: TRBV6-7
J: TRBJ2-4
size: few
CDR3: CASSYSRPSSKNIQYF
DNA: TGTGCCAGCAGTTACTCGAGACCCAGTTCGAAAAACATTCAGTACTTC

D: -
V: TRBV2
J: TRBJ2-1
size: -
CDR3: CASSEQGSSYNEQFF
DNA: TGTGCCAGCAGTGAACAGGGAAGCTCCTACAATGAGCAGTTCTTC

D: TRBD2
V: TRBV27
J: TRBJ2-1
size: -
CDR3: CASSLSASGRIYEQFF
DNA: TGTGCCAGCAGTTTATCAGCTAGCGGGAGGATATATGAGCAGTTCTTC

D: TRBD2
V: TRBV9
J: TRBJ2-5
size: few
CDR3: CASSVVGSGFQETQYF
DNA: TGTGCCAGCAGCGTAGTCGGTAGCGGGTTCCAAGAGACCCAGTACTTC

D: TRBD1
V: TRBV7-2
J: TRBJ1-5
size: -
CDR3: CASSRQGDIQPQHF
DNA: TGTGCCAGCAGCCGACAGGGCGATATCCAGCCCCAGCATTTT

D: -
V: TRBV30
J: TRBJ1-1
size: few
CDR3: CAWSRQSFNLNTEAFF
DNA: TGTGCCTGGAGCCGACAGTCCTTCAATTTGAACACTGAAGCTTTCTTT

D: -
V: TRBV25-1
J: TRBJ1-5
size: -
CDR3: CASSELGGSDQPQHF
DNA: TGTGCCAGCAGTGAACTGGGGGGATCGGATCAGCCCCAGCATTTT

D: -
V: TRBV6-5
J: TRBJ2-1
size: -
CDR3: CASSYRMGYTNEQFF
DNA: TGTGCCAGCAGTTACCGCATGGGGTACACCAATGAGCAGTTCTTC

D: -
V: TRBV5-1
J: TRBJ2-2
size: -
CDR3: CASSYGELNTGELFF
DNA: TGCGCCAGCAGCTATGGGGAGCTAAACACCGGGGAGCTGTTTTTT

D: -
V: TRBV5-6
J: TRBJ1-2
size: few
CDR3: CASSLDSYYGYTF
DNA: TGTGCCAGCAGCTTGGACAGCTACTATGGCTACACCTTC

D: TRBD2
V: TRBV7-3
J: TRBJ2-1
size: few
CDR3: CASSLRLGGSLNEQFF
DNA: TGTGCCAGCAGCCTTAGACTGGGCGGGAGTTTAAATGAGCAGTTCTTC

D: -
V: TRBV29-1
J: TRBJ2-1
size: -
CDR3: CSIDPSLYNEQFF
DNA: TGCAGCATCGATCCCTCCCTGTACAATGAGCAGTTCTTC